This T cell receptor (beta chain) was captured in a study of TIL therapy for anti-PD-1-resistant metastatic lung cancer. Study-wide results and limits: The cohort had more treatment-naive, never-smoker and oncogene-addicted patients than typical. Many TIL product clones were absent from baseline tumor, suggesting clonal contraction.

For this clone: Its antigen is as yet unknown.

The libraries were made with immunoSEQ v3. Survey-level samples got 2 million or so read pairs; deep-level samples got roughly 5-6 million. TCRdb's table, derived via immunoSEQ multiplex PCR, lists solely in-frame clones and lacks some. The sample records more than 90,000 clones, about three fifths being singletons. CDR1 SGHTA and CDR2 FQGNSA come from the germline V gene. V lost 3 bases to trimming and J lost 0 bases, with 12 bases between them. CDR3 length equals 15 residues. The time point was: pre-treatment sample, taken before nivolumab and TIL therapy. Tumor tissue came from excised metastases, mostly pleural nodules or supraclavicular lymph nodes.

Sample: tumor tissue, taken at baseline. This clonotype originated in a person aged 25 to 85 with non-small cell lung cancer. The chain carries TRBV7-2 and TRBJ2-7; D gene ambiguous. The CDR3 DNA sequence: TGTGCCAGCAGCTTGGGCGGAGTTCGCTCCTACGAGCAGTACTTC. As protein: CASSLGGVRSYEQYF.